This T cell receptor beta chain was sequenced during a study of identifying expanded T cells in peripheral blood. Study-level findings and limits: Clone count variance between approximately 2-week samples rose with total template count.

During the collection period, no donor immune events like infections were recorded. Sequencing was performed with immunoSEQ multiplex PCR; in TCRdb, only in-frame clones are kept and a portion is missing. The sample lists over 75,000 clones, around 88% seen once, with roughly 4% in the top ten. V lost 6 bases to trimming and J lost 0 bases, with 20 bases between them. The germline CDR1 and CDR2 sequences are KGHSH and LQKENI. The CDR3 has 17 amino acids. As regards this clone: The antigen is not known.

The chain employs TRBV18 and TRBJ2-5; the D call may be TRBD1 or TRBD2 (5 bases each). The TCR was taken from a person aged 18 to 75 in good health. The material sequenced was blood. The CDR3 DNA sequence: TGTGCCAGCTCCTACGGGGCTGGCAGGGCTTACCAAGAGACCCAGTACTTC. Residues: CASSYGAGRAYQETQYF.